This passage covers 32 T cell receptor beta chains from one sample sequenced in a study of blood T cells in healthy people across ages. The use of a sample-barcoded 5' primer and a J-beta primer mix characterized a second PCR of roughly 7 to 12 cycles. TCRdb fed the 5' RACE reads into MiXCR, producing one record per CDR3 protein. The repertoire holds fewer than 800,000 distinct CDR3 sequences, around 20% seen once, with roughly 3.9% in the top ten. Material: blood. All receptors derive from a man in his sixties or seventies in good health.

The chain carries TRBV28 and TRBJ1-2; TRBD1 matches 8 bases. With 3 bases clipped from V and 5 bases from J, the junction kept 11 bases outside the gene matches. CDR1 and CDR2 (germline): MDHEN, SYDVKM. CDR3 length: 16 amino acids. CDR3 residues: CASSFGAGGILYGYTF. The CDR3 DNA follows: TGTGCCAGCAGTTTTGGGGCAGGGGGCATTCTTTATGGCTACACCTTC.

The rearrangement uses TRBV10-3 and TRBJ2-5; 9 nucleotides agree with TRBD1. The better agreement between TRBJ2-7 and the DNA end casts doubt on the J call. Germline V gene data show CDR1 as ENHRY and CDR2 as SYGVKD. The CDR3 length is 13 residues. Written as DNA, the CDR3 is TGTGCCTCAACAGGGGGCGATCCCTACGAGCAGTACTTC. Its translation is CASTGGDPYEQYF.

The chain links TRBV4-1 to TRBJ2-4; D uncertain. Trimming removed 3 bases at V and 0 bases at J, with 9 bases between. The germline V gene encodes CDR1 MGHRA and CDR2 YSYEKL. CDR3 length: 15 residues. The CDR3 reads CASSQNRLAKNIQYF. In DNA, the CDR3 is TGCGCCAGCAGCCAGAATAGACTAGCCAAAAACATTCAGTACTTC.

As for this clonotype: It may be a read error: a sequence one base away is much more abundant. The J gene is TRBJ2-5, the V gene TRBV12-3 or TRBV12-4, with D possibly TRBD2 on 5 matching bases. The J call may not be correct, given that the DNA end is closer to TRBJ2-7. The CDR3 consists of 14 residues. The CDR3 nucleotides are TGTGCCAGCAATTTAAGGGCTAGCAGAGACGAGCAGTACTTC. Protein sequence: CASNLRASRDEQYF.

Comments on this clonotype: At one of its ends the junction is not consistent with the germline gene, which may arise from a read error. V is TRBV6-6 and J is TRBJ1-6; D call uncertain. This CDR3 is built from 15 residues. CDR1 and CDR2 (germline): MNHNY, SVGAGI (reference sequence). The CDR3 loop reads CASNYIGSYNSPLHF. The CDR3 nucleotides read TGTGCCAGCAATTACATCGGATCATATAATTCACCCCTCCACTTT.

The J gene is TRBJ2-1, the V gene TRBV14; TRBD2 agrees at 8 bases. V dropped 4 bases and J dropped 0; count of bases not matched to a gene: 8. Germline CDR1 and CDR2: SGHDN and FVKESK. The CDR3 is 17 residues long. CDR3 amino acids: CASSPAGGSSSYNEQFF. The CDR3 DNA reads as TGTGCCAGCAGCCCCGCGGGAGGATCAAGCTCCTACAATGAGCAGTTCTTC.

V is TRBV7-9 and J is TRBJ2-5; 8 nucleotides line up with TRBD1. Gene TRBJ2-7 matches the end of the DNA better, so the J call may be wrong. The CDR3 runs to 15 residues. Germline V gives CDR1 SEHNR, CDR2 FQNEAQ (reference sequence). Here the CDR3 reads CASSPGGQGGYEQYF. The CDR3 DNA sequence: TGTGCCAGCAGCCCCGGTGGACAGGGAGGCTACGAGCAGTACTTC.

This clonotype was detected ten times or more. The CDR3 region is CASSPRRGGYEQFF. In DNA, the CDR3 is TGTGCCAGCAGCCCAAGAAGGGGTGGGTATGAGCAGTTCTTC. The V call is TRBV3-1, the J call TRBJ2-1; TRBD1 is a possible D gene (5 bases). The V and J ends lost 4 bases and 8 bases respectively, with 15 bases between them. The CDR3 is 14 amino acids. Germline values: CDR1 LGHDT, CDR2 YNNKEL (reference sequence).

This clonotype was observed a handful of times. This sequence joins TRBV7-2 and TRBJ1-3, with D possibly TRBD1 on 6 matching bases. CDR1 and CDR2 (germline): SGHTA, FQGNSA. The CDR3 sequence is 15 residues long. The V end lost 5 bases, the J end lost 3 bases, and 14 bases lay between the germline ends. In DNA, the CDR3 is TGTGCCAGCAGCACAGGGATCCTTGGTGGAAACACCATATATTTT. Its translation is CASSTGILGGNTIYF.

This clonotype was counted only a few times. The chain uses TRBV7-9 and TRBJ1-2; 8 nucleotides match TRBD1. After removal of 3 bases from V and 7 bases from J, the junction contained 13 bases not matched to a gene. Germline V gene data show CDR1 as SEHNR and CDR2 as FQNEAQ (reference sequence). The CDR3 extends over 16 amino acids. CDR3 sequence: CASSLSRVRGPGGYTF. Here the CDR3 DNA reads TGTGCCAGCAGCTTGTCCCGTGTCAGGGGGCCGGGTGGCTACACCTTC.

This clonotype was seen more than once but under ten times. The gene calls are TRBV5-1 and TRBJ2-5; D possibly corresponds to TRBD2 (6 bases). The ends were cut back, 9 bases at V and 5 bases at J, with 17 bases in the middle. The CDR3 has 13 amino acids. Germline values: CDR1 SGHRS, CDR2 YFSETQ. CDR3: CATPGDRPETQYF. The CDR3 DNA reads TGCGCCACACCGGGAGACCGTCCCGAGACCCAGTACTTC.

This clonotype was detected only a few times. The rearrangement uses TRBV6-6 and TRBJ1-5; D is undetermined. Germline V lookup: CDR1 MNHNY, CDR2 SVGAGI (reference sequence). The V and J ends lost 5 bases and 6 bases respectively, with 5 bases between them. The CDR3 runs to 11 residues. The CDR3 bases are TGTGCCAGCAGTAACACTCAGCCCCAGCATTTT. Its protein is CASSNTQPQHF.

The chain uses TRBV12-3 or TRBV12-4 and TRBJ1-5, with D unclear. Trimming took 4 bases from V and 4 from J, leaving 8 bases between them. The CDR3 is 13 amino acids. The CDR3 loop is CASSWMRNQPQHF. Here the CDR3 DNA reads TGTGCCAGCAGTTGGATGCGGAATCAGCCCCAGCATTTT.

The chain recombines TRBV7-8 with TRBJ2-4, with D maybe TRBD1 (6 bases). The V and J ends lost 3 bases and 3 bases respectively, with 12 bases between them. Germline CDR1 is SGHVS and CDR2 is FQNEAQ. CDR3 length equals 15 residues. This CDR3 is CASSLSGVVKNIQYF. In DNA form, the CDR3 reads TGTGCCAGCAGCTTGTCAGGGGTGGTCAAAAACATTCAGTACTTC.

This clonotype has only a few counts. The CDR3 coding sequence is TGCAGTGCTAGGACGGGCGGGAGTTGGGCCAATGAGCAGTTCTTC. It is translated as CSARTGGSWANEQFF. V and J are TRBV20-1 and TRBJ2-1; 7 nucleotides match TRBD2. Germline values: CDR1 DFQATT, CDR2 SNEGSKA (reference sequence). This CDR3 has 15 residues. V was pared by 3 bases and J by 6 bases, with 11 bases of the junction left unmatched.

The chain combines TRBV30 with TRBJ1-5; D remains ambiguous. The CDR3 covers 13 residues. The germline V and J ends were trimmed by 2 bases and 5 bases, with 10 bases remaining between them. Germline assignment: CDR1 GTSNPN and CDR2 SVGIG (reference sequence). The CDR3 DNA reads as TGTGCCTGGAGTTCCGCGGCCGATCAGCCCCAGCATTTT. It yields the protein CAWSSAADQPQHF. Looking up the rest from reference TRBV30 and TRBJ1-5 gives the full variable domain: SQTIHQWPATLVQPVGSPLSLECTVEGTSNPNLYWYRQAAGRGLQLLFYSVGIGQISSEVPQNLSASRPQDRQFILSSKKLLLSDSGFYLCAWSSAADQPQHFGDGTRLSIL.

The rearrangement uses TRBV4-1 and TRBJ2-3, with 16 nucleotides matching TRBD2. V gave up 0 bases and J gave up 5 bases; unmatched junction bases: 8. The germline gives CDR1 MGHRA, CDR2 YSYEKL. CDR3 length: 19 residues. In nucleotides, the CDR3 is TGCGCCAGCAGCCAAGATCGCGGGACTAGCGGGAGGGCCGGAGATACGCAGTATTTT. Encoded protein: CASSQDRGTSGRAGDTQYF.

The chain carries TRBV3-1 and TRBJ2-3; 12 nucleotides match TRBD2. The CDR3 length is 17 residues. Germline V gene lookup returns CDR1 LGHDT and CDR2 YNNKEL (reference sequence). V shed 3 bases and J 3 bases; nucleotides not matched to a gene: 7. CDR3 in DNA: TGTGCCAGCAGCCAGCGACTAGCGGGAGTCAGAACAGATACGCAGTATTTT. This codes for CASSQRLAGVRTDTQYF.

This clonotype has at least ten counts. V usage is TRBV7-3 and J usage is TRBJ2-1, with 7 bases aligning to TRBD2. The CDR3 has 16 residues. V shed 5 bases, J shed 2 bases, and the junction held 9 bases outside the gene matches. Germline-derived CDR1 and CDR2 are SGHTA and FQGTGA. The CDR3 DNA sequence: TGTGCCAGCAGCGATCAGGCTAGCGGTACCTACAATGAGCAGTTCTTC. Protein: CASSDQASGTYNEQFF.

This clonotype showed up just a few times. The V gene is TRBV7-9, the J gene TRBJ2-1; D gene unclear. The V end was cut by 5 bases, the J end by 1 base, with 6 bases between. Germline CDR1 SEHNR, CDR2 FQNEAQ (reference sequence). The CDR3 has 13 amino acids. In DNA, the CDR3 is TGTGCCAGCAGCGCGCTTTCCTACAATGAGCAGTTCTTC. It encodes CASSALSYNEQFF.

This clonotype has a handful of counts. The CDR3 nucleotides are TGTGCCAGCAGTTACTCTGCGGATAAAGAGACCCAGTACTTC. Translation: CASSYSADKETQYF. The chain joins TRBV6-5 to TRBJ2-5; D unclear. V lost 0 bases and J lost 3, with 8 bases in between. The CDR3 is made up of 14 amino acids. Germline CDR1 is MNHEY and CDR2 is SVGAGI.

The chain is built from TRBV6-1 and TRBJ1-4; 11 nucleotides line up with TRBD1. CDR1 MNHNS and CDR2 SASEGT come from the germline V gene. V shed 1 base, J shed 10 bases, and the junction held 5 bases outside the gene matches. The length of the CDR3 is 15 residues. CDR3 in DNA: TGTGCCAGCAGTGAAGAAGGGACAGGGGGAGGAAAACTGTTTTTT. Encoded protein: CASSEEGTGGGKLFF.

The sample holds a few counts of this clonotype. This rearrangement joins TRBV28 to TRBJ2-7, with D perhaps matching TRBD2 (6 bases). V was shortened by 3 bases and J by 0 bases, with 12 bases between the two germline ends. Germline CDR1 is MDHEN and CDR2 is SYDVKM. CDR3 length: 15 amino acids. CDR3 DNA: TGTGCCAGCAGTTTTAGCGGAGCAAACTCCTACGAGCAGTACTTC. Translation: CASSFSGANSYEQYF.

Only a few counts were recorded for this clonotype. This chain uses TRBV20-1 with TRBJ2-7, with TRBD2 as a possible D gene (5 bases). This CDR3 is built from 14 residues. The germline CDR1 and CDR2 sequences are DFQATT and SNEGSKA (reference sequence). Trimming stripped 2 bases from V and 0 bases from J, with 11 bases between. The CDR3 bases are TGCAGTGCTAGACCTAGCCTGAGCTCCTACGAGCAGTACTTC. This gives the protein CSARPSLSSYEQYF.

The chain uses TRBV20-1 and TRBJ1-5; D is uncertain. Trimming left V 3 bases short and J 7 bases short, with 22 bases between. The CDR3 runs to 16 residues. The germline V gene encodes CDR1 DFQATT and CDR2 SNEGSKA (reference sequence). As DNA, the CDR3 is TGCAGTGCTAGTTATTCCAGAGGGAAGGGTGGCCAGCCCCAGCATTTT. Translated: CSASYSRGKGGQPQHF.

This clonotype was counted only a few times. V gene TRBV28 combines with J gene TRBJ2-5; D gene ambiguous. V lost 6 bases, J lost 3 bases, and 17 bases lay in between. This CDR3 spans 15 amino acids. CDR1 MDHEN and CDR2 SYDVKM come from the germline V gene. The CDR3 sequence: CASSLGQDNKETQYF. For the CDR3, the DNA is TGTGCCAGCAGCTTGGGCCAGGATAACAAAGAGACCCAGTACTTC.

In regard to this clonotype: One end of the junction is discordant with germline, which a read error may explain. This rearrangement joins TRBV12-3 or TRBV12-4 to TRBJ2-7, with 11 bases lining up with TRBD2. The CDR3 runs 17 residues. The CDR3 DNA reads as TGTGTCAGCAGTTTACTAGCGGGAGATAACGGCTCCAACGAGCAGTACTTC. Translated: CVSSLLAGDNGSNEQYF.

With regard to this clonotype: One end of the junction fails to match germline, which may point to a read error. This chain links TRBV3-1 with TRBJ1-1; D perhaps matches TRBD1 (6 bases). This CDR3 is built from 14 residues. Germline lookup yields CDR1 LGHDT and CDR2 YNNKEL (reference sequence). CDR3 residues: CTSSQGQLNTEAFF. The CDR3 DNA reads TGTACCAGCAGCCAAGGACAGCTGAACACTGAAGCTTTCTTT. Full variable domain (missing parts from reference TRBV3-1 and TRBJ1-1): DTAVSQTPKYLVTQMGNDKSIKCEQNLGHDTMYWYKQDSKKFLKIMFSYNNKELIINETVPNRFSPKSPDKAHLNLHINSLELGDSAVYFCTSSQGQLNTEAFFGQGTRLTVV.

V gene TRBV24-1 combines with J gene TRBJ2-3, with a possible D match to TRBD2 (7 bases). Germline V lookup: CDR1 KGHDR, CDR2 SFDVKD. The CDR3 contains 14 residues. V shed 4 bases and J shed 5 bases, with 12 bases lying between them. For the CDR3, the DNA is TGTGCCACCAGTGAAGGGGGGGCAATAGATACGCAGTATTTT. Translated, it gives CATSEGGAIDTQYF.

This clonotype was picked up a small number of times. The chain employs TRBV24-1 and TRBJ2-3, with D possibly being TRBD1 (7 bases). From germline, CDR1 is KGHDR and CDR2 SFDVKD. V gave up 5 bases and J gave up 0 bases, with 11 bases separating them. The CDR3 has 15 residues. This CDR3 is CATSARGTSTDTQYF. CDR3 DNA: TGTGCCACCAGTGCCAGGGGGACTAGCACAGATACGCAGTATTTT.

V is TRBV5-1 and J is TRBJ2-3; D not resolved. This CDR3 is built from 14 residues. Germline V gives CDR1 SGHRS, CDR2 YFSETQ. Trimming took off 6 bases at V and 1 base at J, with 12 bases between the two ends. CDR3 sequence (DNA): TGCGCCAGCAACGCACAGAGCGGCACAGATACGCAGTATTTT. Translation: CASNAQSGTDTQYF.

In regard to this clonotype: Just one base apart from a much larger clone, this may be a read error. V usage is TRBV5-6 and J usage is TRBJ2-3; D call uncertain. CDR1 and CDR2 (germline): SGHDT, YYEEEE. Trimming took off 2 bases at V and 5 bases at J, with 6 bases between the two ends. CDR3 length: 12 amino acids. CDR3 DNA sequence: TGTGCCAGCAGCTTTCACAAAGATACGCAGTATTTT. Translation: CASSFHKDTQYF.